This T cell receptor beta chain was identified during a study of T-cell memory formation after mild COVID-19. With 6 bases removed from V and 1 base from J, the gap between germline ends came to 9 bases. From germline, CDR1 is WSHSY and CDR2 SAAADI. This CDR3 has 13 residues. TCRdb reprocessed the 5' RACE reads via MiXCR and lists one record per CDR3 protein. The table shows roughly 250,000 distinct CDR3 sequences, with 16% occurring only once. Sequencing was done on a sample of PBMCs or a T cell subset sorted from them (not recorded which). The V and J genes are TRBV10-2 and TRBJ1-1; D possibly corresponds to TRBD1 (5 bases). The sequence was obtained from a young man who had mild COVID-19 (a few samples of this study predate the infection). Cell type and time point are not known. This CDR3 is CASRIQENTEAFF. The CDR3 bases are TGCGCCAGCAGGATACAGGAGAACACTGAAGCTTTCTTT.